Below are 22 T cell receptor beta chains sequenced from a single sample in a study of beta chain features in type 1 diabetes. Isolated RNA was reverse transcribed in full, so expressed TCRB transcripts were sequenced. Using immunoSEQ multiplex PCR, the repertoire was profiled, and TCRdb retains in-frame clones only, with some absent. The sample comprises a few hundred thousand clones, around 13% of which are singletons, and 0.035% to 0.045% rests with the top ten. Specimen: naive CD4+ T cells from blood. The receptors stem from a man aged 30 to 45 in good health.

The V and J genes are TRBV7-8 and TRBJ1-2, with 9 bases that match TRBD1. V shed 4 bases and J 4 bases; nucleotides not matched to a gene: 10. CDR1 is SGHVS, CDR2 FQNEAQ, per germline. This CDR3 comprises 16 residues. CDR3 nucleotides: TGTGCCAGCAGCTCAACCCGGGACAGGGTCCTCTATGGCTACACCTTC. Its translation: CASSSTRDRVLYGYTF. The entire variable domain, with the rest obtained from reference TRBV7-8 and TRBJ1-2, is as follows: GAGVSQSPRYKVAKRGQDVALRCDPISGHVSLFWYQQALGQGPEFLTYFQNEAQLDKSGLPSDRFFAERPEGSVSTLKIQRTQQEDSAVYLCASSSTRDRVLYGYTFGSGTRLTVV.

This clone showed up just a few times. V is TRBV30 and J is TRBJ1-2, with D hard to call. In germline, CDR1 is GTSNPN, CDR2 SVGIG (reference sequence). The ends were cut back, 1 base at V and 4 bases at J, with 7 bases in the middle. The CDR3 contains 12 residues. This CDR3 reads CAWSGRFYGYTF. CDR3 nucleotides: TGTGCCTGGAGTGGACGGTTCTATGGCTACACCTTC.

V gene TRBV5-4 combines with J gene TRBJ2-2, with D unresolved. The CDR3 consists of 14 residues. Looked up from germline, CDR1 is SGHNT and CDR2 is YYREEE (reference sequence). V shed 2 bases and J shed 0 bases, with 5 bases lying between them. This CDR3 reads CASSLDSNTGELFF. Here the CDR3 DNA reads TGTGCCAGCAGCTTAGACTCGAACACCGGGGAGCTGTTTTTT.

V gene TRBV2 combines with J gene TRBJ2-2, with 9 bases identical to TRBD2. The J segment lost 3 bases and the V segment lost 6 bases, leaving 5 bases of the junction unmatched. The length of the CDR3 is 15 residues. Germline CDR1 reads SNHLY; CDR2 reads FYNNEI. The DNA of the CDR3 is TGTGCCAGCAGAGCTGGGACTAGCTACACCGGGGAGCTGTTTTTT. Encoded protein: CASRAGTSYTGELFF.

The V and J genes are TRBV5-4 and TRBJ2-7, with 8 nucleotides matching TRBD2. Germline trimming cut 3 bases from V and 3 bases from J; bases unmatched to any gene: 2. The V gene's germline CDR1 is SGHNT and CDR2 YYREEE (reference sequence). The CDR3 covers 13 residues. The CDR3 protein is CASSSSGRYEQYF. The CDR3 region has the DNA TGTGCCAGCAGCTCTAGCGGGCGCTACGAGCAGTACTTC.

This chain links TRBV10-3 with TRBJ1-1; possibly TRBD1 for D (5 bases). V was pared by 11 bases and J by 1 base, with 14 bases between. Germline V gene data show CDR1 as ENHRY and CDR2 as SYGVKD. The CDR3 is made up of 13 amino acids. CDR3 loop: CAAREGRNTEAFF. The CDR3 region has the DNA TGTGCCGCCAGGGAAGGGAGGAACACTGAAGCTTTCTTT.

To note about this clone: It may be a read error: a sequence one base away is much more abundant. The same CDR3 also results from other DNA sequences found in this sample. V and J are TRBV11-2 and TRBJ2-6; D call uncertain. Trimming removed 4 bases from V and 4 bases from J, with 2 bases in between. The germline gives CDR1 SGHAT, CDR2 FQNNGV. This CDR3 region has 12 residues. CDR3 DNA sequence: TGTGCCAGCAGCTCCGGGGCCAACGTCCTGACTTTC. The encoded protein is CASSSGANVLTF.

This clone has just a few counts. J is TRBJ2-1 and V is TRBV7-2, with TRBD2 matching over 9 bases. V shed 1 base, J shed 6 bases, and the junction held 7 bases outside the gene matches. This CDR3 comprises 16 residues. Germline-derived CDR1 and CDR2 are SGHTA and FQGNSA. The CDR3 region has the DNA TGTGCCAGCAGCTTAGGCCGCGGGGGGGCCGGCAATGAGCAGTTCTTC. As protein: CASSLGRGGAGNEQFF.

Only a few counts were recorded for this clone. The chain has TRBV30 and TRBJ2-1, with D perhaps given as TRBD1 or TRBD2 (5 bases each). V was cut by 3 bases and J by 2 bases, with 8 bases left in between. The CDR3 spans 13 residues. Germline values: CDR1 GTSNPN, CDR2 SVGIG (reference sequence). CDR3 protein: CAWSLGAYNEQFF. The CDR3 DNA reads as TGTGCCTGGAGCCTGGGGGCCTACAATGAGCAGTTCTTC.

The V gene is TRBV7-6, the J gene TRBJ2-5; 9 bases align to TRBD2. The germline CDR1 and CDR2 sequences are SGHVS and FNYEAQ. The CDR3 is 16 amino acids. The junction had 7 bases not matched to a gene; V was cut back by 4 bases and J by 1 base. The CDR3 sequence is CASSSRLADLQETQYF. The CDR3 nucleotides are TGTGCCAGCAGCTCAAGACTAGCGGACCTCCAAGAGACCCAGTACTTC.

This clone has a handful of counts. The chain joins TRBV4-3 to TRBJ1-2; 9 bases are a match to TRBD1. The length of the CDR3 is 13 residues. The germline V gene has CDR1 LGHNA and CDR2 YSLEER. Trimming took 3 bases from V and 5 from J; bases not matched to a gene: 1. CDR3 sequence reads: CASSQGTGYGYTF. The CDR3 region has the DNA TGCGCCAGCAGCCAGGGGACAGGGTATGGCTACACCTTC.

This clone has more than one count but fewer than ten. The rearrangement joins TRBV9 to TRBJ2-2; 8 bases fit TRBD2. This CDR3 has 15 amino acids. The trim removed 2 bases at V and 4 bases at J, leaving 4 bases unmatched. Germline CDR1 is SGDLS and CDR2 is YYNGEE. As DNA, the CDR3 is TGTGCCAGCAGCGTGACTAGCGACCCCACCGGGGAGCTGTTTTTT. This sequence encodes CASSVTSDPTGELFF.

This clone was recorded a few times. This chain joins TRBV7-2 and TRBJ1-4; D is possibly TRBD1 (5 bases). Trimming removed 3 bases from V and 3 bases from J, with 11 bases in between. There are 15 residues in the CDR3. The germline gives CDR1 SGHTA, CDR2 FQGNSA. CDR3 coding DNA: TGTGCCAGCAGCTTCACCGGGGCGTCTAATGAAAAACTGTTTTTT. Protein sequence: CASSFTGASNEKLFF.

This sequence joins TRBV7-9 and TRBJ1-2; no reliable D call. The CDR3 contains 14 residues. The V end lost 2 bases, the J end lost 8 bases, and 15 bases lay between the germline ends. CDR1 and CDR2 from the germline V gene are SEHNR and FQNEAQ (reference sequence). CDR3 region: CASSLQQLSYGYTF. As DNA, the CDR3 is TGTGCCAGCAGCTTACAACAGCTATCTTACGGCTACACCTTC.

The chain uses TRBV19 and TRBJ1-2, with 9 bases fitting TRBD1. Germline V lookup: CDR1 LNHDA, CDR2 SQIVND (reference sequence). V shed 6 bases and J 6 bases; nucleotides not matched to a gene: 8. The CDR3 length is 14 residues. The CDR3 nucleotides are TGTGCCAGTAGCCCCTGGGACAGGGAGGATGGCTACACCTTC. Translating gives CASSPWDREDGYTF. The full variable domain, in which reference TRBV19 and TRBJ1-2 provide the parts outside the CDR3, is DGGITQSPKYLFRKEGQNVTLSCEQNLNHDAMYWYRQDPGQGLRLIYYSQIVNDFQKGDIAEGYSVSREKKESFPLTVTSAQKNPTAFYLCASSPWDREDGYTFGSGTRLTVV.

This clone was seen more than once but under ten times. The sample contains more than one DNA sequence encoding this CDR3. This chain uses TRBV7-2 with TRBJ2-3; tentative D call: TRBD2 (6 bases). Germline loops: CDR1 SGHTA, CDR2 FQGNSA. V shed 3 bases and J shed 0 bases, with 7 bases lying between them. The CDR3 loop spans 14 amino acids. The CDR3 protein is CASSFGGSTDTQYF. The CDR3 DNA follows: TGTGCCAGCAGCTTCGGGGGAAGCACAGATACGCAGTATTTT.

V is TRBV7-2 and J is TRBJ2-5; D remains ambiguous. CDR3 size: 14 residues. V was shortened by 3 bases and J by 5 bases, with 13 bases between the two germline ends. Germline CDR1 is SGHTA and CDR2 is FQGNSA. CDR3 in DNA: TGTGCCAGCAGCTTCAGGTGGGGTCCGGAGACCCAGTACTTC. It yields the protein CASSFRWGPETQYF.

This clone was observed a few times. CDR3 amino acids: CAWTLGTRTPYNEQFF. For the CDR3, the DNA is TGTGCCTGGACCCTGGGGACTAGAACCCCCTACAATGAGCAGTTCTTC. The rearrangement joins TRBV30 to TRBJ2-1, with 8 positions matching TRBD2. Germline V lookup: CDR1 GTSNPN, CDR2 SVGIG (reference sequence). Trimming took 4 bases from V and 2 from J; bases not matched to a gene: 10. The CDR3 extends over 16 amino acids.

The sample holds a few counts of this clone. The chain uses TRBV7-9 and TRBJ2-1; D might be TRBD1 (5 bases). Trimming left V 8 bases short and J 5 bases short, with 16 bases between. In germline, CDR1 is SEHNR, CDR2 FQNEAQ (reference sequence). This CDR3 spans 14 amino acids. Here the CDR3 DNA reads TGTGCCAGCGAAATAGGACAACCTAACAATGAGCAGTTCTTC. Translated: CASEIGQPNNEQFF.

This clone has a handful of counts. The chain uses TRBV5-6 and TRBJ2-1; no clear D. The V end was cut by 1 base, the J end by 2 bases, with 1 base between. This CDR3 has 12 residues. The germline V gene encodes CDR1 SGHDT and CDR2 YYEEEE. This CDR3 is CASSLPYNEQFF. In DNA form, the CDR3 reads TGTGCCAGCAGCTTGCCCTACAATGAGCAGTTCTTC.

This clone has more than one count but fewer than ten. The rearrangement uses TRBV10-3 and TRBJ2-1, with D unresolved. Germline CDR1 reads ENHRY; CDR2 reads SYGVKD. Trimming removed 0 bases at V and 8 bases at J, with 5 bases between. This CDR3 contains 12 residues. CDR3 nucleotides: TGTGCCATCAGTGAGTCGGCTGATGAGCAGTTCTTC. It is translated as CAISESADEQFF.

The chain recombines TRBV7-9 with TRBJ2-5; 8 nucleotides agree with TRBD2. The germline gives CDR1 SEHNR, CDR2 FQNEAQ (reference sequence). With V trimmed by 3 bases and J by 4 bases, 10 bases remained unmatched. CDR3 length: 16 residues. Here the CDR3 DNA reads TGTGCCAGCAGCTTCCCTATTAGCGGGACCCCAGAGACCCAGTACTTC. Residues: CASSFPISGTPETQYF.